The present entry profiles one T cell receptor (beta chain) with its context. Its antigen is unknown. CDR1 is SGHTA and CDR2 is FQGNSA in the germline V gene. This CDR3 has 17 amino acids. J was trimmed by 0 bases and V by 0 bases; bases with no gene match: 4. This record belongs to a study of cytomegalovirus exposure and HLA in healthy donors. For the study at large: When about 400 donors were genotyped, about 81% of them were found to fall in the Caucasian-associated ancestry cluster. Study-level points and caveats: Many donors carried some public TCRs, although rarity characterized most TCR sequences. It was 150 or so TCR beta chains that were listed as cytomegalovirus-associated.

PCR primers comprised 60 Vbeta and 13 Jbeta primers. Using immunoSEQ multiplex PCR, the repertoire was profiled, and TCRdb retains in-frame clones only, with some absent. The table includes around 180,000 clones, 80% detected once. The donors comprised healthy bone marrow donors. The TCR sequence derives from a man between 25 and 39 years old in good health and CMV-seropositive. Specimen: PBMCs. The rearrangement uses TRBV7-2 and TRBJ2-1, with 8 bases fitting TRBD2. CDR3 bases: TGTGCCAGCAGCTTAGCTACTAGCGGAGGCTCCTACAATGAGCAGTTCTTC. Translated, it gives CASSLATSGGSYNEQFF. Together with reference TRBV7-2 and TRBJ2-1, the CDR3 gives the full variable domain: GAGVSQSPSNKVTEKGKDVELRCDPISGHTALYWYRQSLGQGLEFLIYFQGNSAPDKSGLPSDRFSAERTGGSVSTLTIQRTQQEDSAVYLCASSLATSGGSYNEQFFGPGTRLTVL.